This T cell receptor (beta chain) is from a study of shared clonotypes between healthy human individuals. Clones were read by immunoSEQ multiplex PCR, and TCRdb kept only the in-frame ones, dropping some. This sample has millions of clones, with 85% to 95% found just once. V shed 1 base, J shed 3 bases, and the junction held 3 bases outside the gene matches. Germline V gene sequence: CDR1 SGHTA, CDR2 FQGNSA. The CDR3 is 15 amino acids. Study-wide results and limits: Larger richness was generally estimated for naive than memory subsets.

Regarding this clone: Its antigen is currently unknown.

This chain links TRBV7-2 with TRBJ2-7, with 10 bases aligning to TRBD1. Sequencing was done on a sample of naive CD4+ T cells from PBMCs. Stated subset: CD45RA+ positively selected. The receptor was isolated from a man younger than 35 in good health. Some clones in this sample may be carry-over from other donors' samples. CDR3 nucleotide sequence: TGTGCCAGCAGCTTAGGACAGGGGGCGATCTACGAGCAGTACTTC. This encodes CASSLGQGAIYEQYF.